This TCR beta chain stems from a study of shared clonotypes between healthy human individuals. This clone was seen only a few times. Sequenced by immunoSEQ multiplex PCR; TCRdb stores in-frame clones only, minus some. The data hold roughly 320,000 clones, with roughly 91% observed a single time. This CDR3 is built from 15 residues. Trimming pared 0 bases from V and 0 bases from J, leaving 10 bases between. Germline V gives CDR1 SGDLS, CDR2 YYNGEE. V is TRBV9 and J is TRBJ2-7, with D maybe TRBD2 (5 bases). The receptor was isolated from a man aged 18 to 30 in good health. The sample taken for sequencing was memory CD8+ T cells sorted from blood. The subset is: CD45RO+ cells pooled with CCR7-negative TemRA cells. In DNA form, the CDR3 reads TGTGCCAGCAGCGTAGAGGCGGGCAGCTCCTACGAGCAGTACTTC. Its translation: CASSVEAGSSYEQYF.